The rows below give T cell receptor beta chains drawn from one sample of a study of tumor-infiltrating lymphocytes in primary liver carcinoma. TCRdb processed the multiplex PCR reads anew with MiXCR; each CDR3 protein has one entry. The data hold 20,000 to 25,000 distinct CDR3 sequences, with under 75% observed a single time. The sequenced sample consisted of liver tumor tissue from sampling region 1. The source is a man aged 35-49 years with primary liver carcinoma and hepatitis B virus infection. The conserved cysteine and the conserved F or W are not part of the CDR3 here. The order of the fields is J gene, clone size, V gene, D gene, CDR3 protein. A D gene is named only where the DNA matches it firmly. Clone size is given for some rows only: seen once, a few or many times, or a class if the clone is expanded.

TRBJ2-1 | . | TRBV11-2 | TRBD2 | ASSRRGAGVGEQF
TRBJ2-7 | . | TRBV4-1 | . | ASSFGGASDQY
TRBJ1-1 | once | TRBV19 | TRBD1 | VSTILGQGMNTEAF
TRBJ2-1 | . | TRBV12-3/TRBV12-4 | . | VGSFLAEGQHFNNEQF
TRBJ1-3 | . | TRBV11-2 | . | VSSLSGVSSGDTIY
TRBJ1-2 | . | TRBV7-9 | . | ASSPEGKLSQYDYT
TRBJ2-1 | many | TRBV4-2 | TRBD2 | ASSQDILAGGQF
TRBJ2-3 | . | TRBV14 | . | ASNQDVADTQY
TRBJ2-7 | . | TRBV10-3 | TRBD1 | AIGDNGQGMKQY
TRBJ2-7 | . | TRBV6-5 | TRBD2 | ASRTLTSGRLTYEQY
TRBJ2-1 | . | TRBV6-2/TRBV6-3 | TRBD2 | ANSYLILLAGAGNEQF